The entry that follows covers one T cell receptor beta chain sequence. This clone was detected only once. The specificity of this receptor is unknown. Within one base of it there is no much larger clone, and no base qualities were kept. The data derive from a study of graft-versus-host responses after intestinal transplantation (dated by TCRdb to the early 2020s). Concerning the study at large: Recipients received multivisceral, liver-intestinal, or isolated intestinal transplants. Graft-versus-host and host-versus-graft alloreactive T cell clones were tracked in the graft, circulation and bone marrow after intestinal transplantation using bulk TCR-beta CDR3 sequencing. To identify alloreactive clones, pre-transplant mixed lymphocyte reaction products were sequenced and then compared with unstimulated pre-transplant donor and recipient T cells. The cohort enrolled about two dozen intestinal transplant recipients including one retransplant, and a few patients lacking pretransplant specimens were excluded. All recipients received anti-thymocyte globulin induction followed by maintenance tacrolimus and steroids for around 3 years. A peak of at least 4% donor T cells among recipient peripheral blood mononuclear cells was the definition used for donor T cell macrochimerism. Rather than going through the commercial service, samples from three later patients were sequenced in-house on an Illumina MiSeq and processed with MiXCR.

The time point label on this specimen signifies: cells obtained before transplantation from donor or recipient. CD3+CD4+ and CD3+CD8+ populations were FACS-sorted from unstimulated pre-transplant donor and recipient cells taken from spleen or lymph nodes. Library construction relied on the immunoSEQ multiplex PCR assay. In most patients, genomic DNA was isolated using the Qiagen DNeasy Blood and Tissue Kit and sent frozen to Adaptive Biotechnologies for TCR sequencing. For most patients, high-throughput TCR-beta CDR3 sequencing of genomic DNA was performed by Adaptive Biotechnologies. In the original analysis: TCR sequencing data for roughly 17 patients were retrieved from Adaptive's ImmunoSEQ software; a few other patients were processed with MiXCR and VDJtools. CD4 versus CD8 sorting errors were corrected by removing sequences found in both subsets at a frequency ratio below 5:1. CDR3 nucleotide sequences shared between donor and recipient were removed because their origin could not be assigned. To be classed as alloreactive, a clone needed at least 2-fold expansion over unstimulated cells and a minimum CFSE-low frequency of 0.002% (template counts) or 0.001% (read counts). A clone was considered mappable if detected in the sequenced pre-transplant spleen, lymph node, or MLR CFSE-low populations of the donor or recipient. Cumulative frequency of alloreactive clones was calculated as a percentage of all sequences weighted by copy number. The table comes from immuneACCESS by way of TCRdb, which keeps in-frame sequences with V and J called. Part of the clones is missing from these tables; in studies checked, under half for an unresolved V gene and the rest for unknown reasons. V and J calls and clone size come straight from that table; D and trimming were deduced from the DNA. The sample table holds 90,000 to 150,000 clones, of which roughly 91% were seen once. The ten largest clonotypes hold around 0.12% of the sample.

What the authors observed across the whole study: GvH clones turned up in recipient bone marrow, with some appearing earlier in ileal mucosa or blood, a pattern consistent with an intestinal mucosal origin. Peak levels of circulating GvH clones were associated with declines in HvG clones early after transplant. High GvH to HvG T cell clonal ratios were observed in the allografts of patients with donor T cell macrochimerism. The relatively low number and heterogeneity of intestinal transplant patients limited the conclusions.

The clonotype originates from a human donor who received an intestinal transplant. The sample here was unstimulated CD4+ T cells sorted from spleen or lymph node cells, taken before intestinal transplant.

The nucleotide sequence reads as follows: TGTGCCAGCAGCCCCGGGTATTCCTCCTACGAGCAGTACTTC. Translated, this is CASSPGYSSYEQYF. Recombination connected TRBV27 to TRBJ2-7; no D gene call is confident. CDR1 and CDR2 are read off the germline V gene (reference sequence) as MNHEY and SMNVEV. The CDR3 sequence holds 14 residues, the cysteine and phenylalanine included. Only CDR3 DNA is held: 42 bases, read in frame from base 1. The junction shows trimming of 6 bases on V and 0 bases on J, plus 12 bases between the germline ends.